The 12 T cell receptor beta chains reported below all come from one sample, sequenced in a study of tissue T cells after allogeneic stem cell transplantation (dated by TCRdb to between 2021 and 2024). Libraries were prepared through the immunoSEQ multiplex PCR assay. The table comes from immuneACCESS by way of TCRdb, which keeps in-frame sequences with V and J called. Part of the clones is missing from these tables; in studies checked, under half for an unresolved V gene and the rest for unknown reasons. The sample table holds around 50,000 clones, of which over 70% were seen once. The top ten hold about 0.55% of the sample. Source material: sorted cells pooled from one or two spleens. The receptors were gathered from a pool of C57BL/6 mice in good health.

This clone was seen more than once but under ten times. Mouse gene names and germline throughout. The part of the CDR3 DNA that was read is TGTGCCTGGAGTCGGCAGGGGGCGGGGGAACAGTAC. Translation gives CAWSRQGAGEQY. The whole CDR3 sequence reads CAWSRQGAGEQYF. The chain employs TRBV31 and TRBJ2-7, with 8 bases identical to TRBD1. Sequencing ends 1 residue short of the CDR3 end; the germline J gene provides the rest. Germline loops: CDR1 GKSSPN, CDR2 SITVG. V shed 1 base, J shed 7 bases, and the junction held 6 bases outside the gene matches. CDR3 length: 13 amino acids.

Worth noting for this clone: Mouse gene names apply. The read is 1 residue too short to cover the CDR3 end, so that end is filled in from the germline J gene. This chain uses TRBV13-1 with TRBJ1-3; D remains unclear. CDR3 length equals 12 residues. CDR1 is NSHNY, CDR2 SYGAGN, per germline. V dropped 5 bases and J dropped 0 bases, with 3 bases sitting between them. This chain's CDR3 is CASSLSGNTLYF. Partial CDR3 DNA: TGTGCCAGCAGCCTTTCTGGAAATACGCTCTAT.

With regard to this clone: Any gene name here is a mouse gene name. The read ends 1 residue early relative to the CDR3; the germline J gene fills the gap. The chain has TRBV15 and TRBJ2-7; TRBD2 aligns across 13 bases. Germline-derived CDR1 and CDR2 are SGHND and FRSKSL. This CDR3 comprises 14 residues. Trimming cost V 5 bases and J 6 bases; bases outside gene matches: 4. Incomplete CDR3 DNA: TGTGCCAGCAGTGGACTGGGGGGGCGCTTTGAACAGTAC. It translates to CASSGLGGRFEQY. The entire CDR3 protein is CASSGLGGRFEQYF.

A note on this clone: The genes and germline here are from mouse. Read data end 1 residue before the CDR3 end; the end is taken from the germline J gene. This rearrangement joins TRBV4 to TRBJ2-1; 7 nucleotides agree with TRBD1. CDR1 is LGHDT, CDR2 YNNKQL, per germline (reference sequence). The CDR3 is made up of 12 amino acids. V lost 4 bases to trimming and J lost 7 bases; unmatched junction nucleotides: 1. This chain's CDR3 is CASSLQGAEQFF. The DNA read from the CDR3 is TGTGCCAGCAGCTTACAGGGGGCTGAGCAGTTC.

With respect to this clone: Gene names refer to mouse genes. The read ends 1 residue shy of where the CDR3 ends; the end is completed using the germline J gene. The chain joins TRBV16 to TRBJ2-7, with D perhaps matching TRBD2 (6 bases). Germline V CDR1 and CDR2: SGHSA, FRNQAP. This CDR3 has 14 amino acids. Trimming pared 0 bases from V and 3 bases from J, leaving 9 bases between. CDR3 DNA (partial): TGTGCAAGCAGCTTAGACTGGGGTTTCTATGAACAGTAC. This encodes CASSLDWGFYEQY. The whole CDR3 region reads CASSLDWGFYEQYF.

With respect to this clone: Mouse gene names and germline throughout. The CDR3 extends 1 residue past the end of the read, so its final part is completed from the germline J gene. This sequence joins TRBV12-2 and TRBJ2-7; D tentatively fits TRBD1 or TRBD2 (5 bases each). The CDR3 extends over 12 amino acids. Germline CDR1 and CDR2: SGHLS and HYDKME. V gave up 2 bases and J gave up 3 bases, with 7 bases separating them. CDR3 loop: CASSPGVYEQYF. The sequenced part of the CDR3 DNA is TGTGCCAGCTCTCCGGGGGTCTATGAACAGTAC.

For this clone: Mouse gene names apply. The missing CDR3 end, 1 residue past where the read stops, is filled in from the germline J gene. The chain is built from TRBV13-1 and TRBJ1-6; no clear D gene. TRBJ1-6 is flagged as an ORF with uncertain function. Trimming removed 3 bases at V and 0 bases at J, with 7 bases between. CDR1 is NSHNY, CDR2 SYGAGN, per germline. This CDR3 has 15 amino acids. Incomplete CDR3 DNA: TGTGCCAGCAGTGGCACATCTTCCTATAATTCGCCCCTCTAC. Its translation is CASSGTSSYNSPLY. The full CDR3 sequence reads CASSGTSSYNSPLYF.

As regards this clone: The gene names given are mouse names. CDR3 residues: CTCSVTGSQNTLYF. Incomplete CDR3 DNA: TGCACCTGCAGTGTAACTGGGAGTCAAAACACCTTGTAC. The V and J genes are TRBV1 and TRBJ2-4; weak D call: TRBD2 (6 bases). The read ends 1 residue shy of where the CDR3 ends; the end is completed using the germline J gene. Germline values: CDR1 NSQYPW, CDR2 LRSPGD (reference sequence). The ends were cut back, 4 bases at V and 0 bases at J, with 8 bases in the middle. This CDR3 spans 14 amino acids.

This clone has a handful of counts. Mouse gene names apply. The observed sequence ends 1 residue before the CDR3 terminus, with the missing tail filled in from the germline J gene. J is TRBJ2-7 and V is TRBV16; 7 nucleotides line up with TRBD1. Germline CDR1 and CDR2: SGHSA and FRNQAP. Unmatched junction bases numbered 4, after V lost 4 bases and J lost 7 bases. The CDR3 length is 12 residues. CDR3 DNA, as far as it was read: TGTGCAAGCAGCTACCTCAGGGGGGAACAGTAC. Translating gives CASSYLRGEQY. The full CDR3 sequence reads CASSYLRGEQYF.

Points on this clone: The gene names given are mouse names. With the read ending 1 residue before the CDR3 end, the germline J gene is used to fill in that end. The J gene is TRBJ2-1, the V gene TRBV3; possible D gene TRBD1, 6 bases. Trimming cost V 0 bases and J 6 bases, with 9 bases left between them. CDR1 and CDR2 from the germline V gene are SNHLY and FYNGKV (reference sequence). The CDR3 covers 14 residues. CDR3 bases read: TGTGCCAGCAGCTTAGCCAGGGGCGGTGCTGAGCAGTTC. Translating it yields CASSLARGGAEQF. The complete CDR3 reads CASSLARGGAEQFF.

In regard to this clone: Gene and germline names: mouse. The read ends 1 residue shy of where the CDR3 ends; the end is completed using the germline J gene. The rearrangement links TRBV12-2 to TRBJ1-1, with a possible D match to TRBD1 (5 bases). The germline CDR1 and CDR2 sequences are SGHLS and HYDKME. CDR3 length equals 13 residues. V was trimmed by 2 bases and J by 0 bases, leaving 6 bases between them. The CDR3 reads CASSPRANTEVFF. The part of the CDR3 DNA that was read is TGTGCCAGCTCTCCCAGGGCAAACACAGAAGTCTTC.

Remarks on this clone: The gene names given are mouse names. The read comes to an end 1 residue before the CDR3 does, leaving the germline J gene to fill in the end. J is TRBJ2-1 and V is TRBV4; the D is unclear. The V gene lost 4 bases and the J gene lost 1 base, with 5 bases spanning the gap. This CDR3 is 13 amino acids long. CDR1 and CDR2 from the germline V gene are LGHDT and YNNKQL (reference sequence). CDR3 sequence reads: CASSSANYAEQFF. Incomplete CDR3 DNA: TGTGCCAGCAGCTCCGCAAACTATGCTGAGCAGTTC.